This T cell receptor (beta chain) stems from a study of blood T cell repertoires in COVID-19. Study details: Acute and convalescent COVID-19 specimens originated in the United States, Italy and Spain. The analysed material was cDNA or gDNA that came from T cells, B-cell-depleted T cells, or PBMCs.

The trim removed 5 bases at V and 3 bases at J, leaving 6 bases unmatched. Germline loops: CDR1 MNHEY, CDR2 SMNVEV (reference sequence). This CDR3 region has 15 residues. Per the original data handling: Scientists estimated how many nucleated cells there were by amplifying reference gene primers. Sequencing was performed with immunoSEQ multiplex PCR; in TCRdb, only in-frame clones are kept and a portion is missing. D and trimming come from the DNA, and the V and J calls and clone size come from that table. The repertoire holds 90,000 or so clones, with 70% to 90% as singletons. This clonotype was obtained from a man aged 55 to 70 with acute or convalescent COVID-19. This chain uses TRBV27 with TRBJ1-1; 10 nucleotides align to TRBD1. Sequenced: peripheral blood. The DNA for the CDR3 is TGTGCCAGCAGTGGACAGACAGGGGGCTACACTGAAGCTTTCTTT. Its translation is CASSGQTGGYTEAFF.